Following are 28 T cell receptor beta chains from one sample sequenced in a study of Graves' ophthalmopathy and Graves' hyperthyroidism. Amplifying from RNA transcripts, the study obtained TCR beta CDR3 regions. First-round RT-PCR employed HTBI primers, with a second-round multiplex PCR after it. TCRdb processed the multiplex PCR reads anew with MiXCR; each CDR3 protein has one entry. The top ten hold 3.5% to 5% of the sample, which has about 590,000 distinct CDR3 sequences, about two fifths seen once. The specimen was peripheral blood or thyroid tissue (not recorded which). Receptors originate from an adult man with Graves' hyperthyroidism.

Note on this clonotype: Relative to the germline gene, one junction end is altered; a read error may explain this. The chain links TRBV7-3 to TRBJ2-2, with a tentative D call TRBD2 (7 bases). Per the germline V gene, CDR1 is SGHTA and CDR2 is FQGTGA. The CDR3 totals 15 residues. The CDR3 DNA reads TGTGCCAGCAGCTCCGGGGGGCCCTATACCGGGGGGCTGTTTTTT. Protein sequence: CASSSGGPYTGGLFF.

The chain is built from TRBV14 and TRBJ2-7; 8 nucleotides agree with TRBD1. V was clipped by 0 bases and J by 1 base; unmatched bases: 5. Germline V CDR1 and CDR2: SGHDN, FVKESK. CDR3 size: 16 residues. CDR3 protein: CASSQDFNRGSYEQYF. Here the CDR3 DNA reads TGTGCCAGCAGCCAAGATTTTAACAGGGGGTCCTACGAGCAGTACTTC.

V and J are TRBV2 and TRBJ1-6; D perhaps matches TRBD1 (5 bases). V was clipped by 8 bases and J by 6 bases, with 20 bases between them. This CDR3 region has 16 residues. CDR1 is SNHLY and CDR2 is FYNNEI in the germline V gene. In DNA form, the CDR3 reads TGTGCCAGCTTTGAGGGAGGGGATTTATCTAATTCACCCCTCCACTTT. This translates into CASFEGGDLSNSPLHF.

The chain joins TRBV29-1 to TRBJ2-5; the D gene could be TRBD1 or TRBD2 (6 bases each). This CDR3 has 12 amino acids. Germline CDR1 SQVTM, CDR2 ANQGSEA. The V end lost 6 bases, the J end lost 4 bases, and 12 bases lay between the germline ends. The CDR3 DNA is TGCAGCGTGGGGGGCCTCGGAGAGACCCAGTACTTC. It encodes CSVGGLGETQYF.

This clonotype was found many times. The gene calls are TRBV10-2 and TRBJ1-2, with TRBD1 as a possible D gene (5 bases). The V end lost 1 base, the J end lost 7 bases, and 13 bases lay between the germline ends. The CDR3 covers 14 residues. The germline V gene encodes CDR1 WSHSY and CDR2 SAAADI. The CDR3 sequence: CASSEFQGARGYTF. The CDR3 DNA follows: TGCGCCAGCAGTGAGTTCCAGGGAGCGCGTGGCTACACCTTC.

This clonotype was counted only a few times. The V and J genes are TRBV7-9 and TRBJ1-6; 7 bases map to TRBD1. The V gene's germline CDR1 is SEHNR and CDR2 FQNEAQ (reference sequence). This CDR3 has 18 residues. Trimming removed 6 bases from V and 7 bases from J; junction bases left unmatched: 18. This CDR3 reads CASSYPGRQGFGNSPLHF. The CDR3 nucleotides are TGTGCCAGCAGTTACCCGGGGAGACAGGGCTTTGGAAATTCACCCCTCCACTTT.

The sample holds a few counts of this clonotype. The rearrangement uses TRBV5-6 and TRBJ2-2; D assignment may be TRBD1 or TRBD2 (5 bases each). This CDR3 has 15 residues. Germline CDR1 is SGHDT and CDR2 is YYEEEE. V dropped 4 bases and J dropped 4 bases, with 14 bases sitting between them. The CDR3 loop reads CASSNSGPLTGELFF. CDR3 DNA: TGTGCCAGCAGCAATTCGGGACCCCTCACCGGGGAGCTGTTTTTT. The full variable domain, rest sourced from reference TRBV5-6 and TRBJ2-2, is DAGVTQSPTHLIKTRGQQVTLRCSPKSGHDTVSWYQQALGQGPQFIFQYYEEEERQRGNFPDRFSGHQFPNYSSELNVNALLLGDSALYLCASSNSGPLTGELFFGEGSRLTVL.

This clonotype was counted ten times or more. The rearrangement links TRBV2 to TRBJ2-7, with D possibly matching TRBD1 (6 bases). This CDR3 region has 12 residues. Trimming removed 7 bases at V and 2 bases at J, with 9 bases between. Germline lookup yields CDR1 SNHLY and CDR2 FYNNEI. Here the CDR3 reads CASIGQTYEQYF. The CDR3 DNA sequence: TGTGCCAGCATCGGACAGACCTACGAGCAGTACTTC.

This clonotype was detected many times. The V and J genes are TRBV7-9 and TRBJ2-2; 10 bases map to TRBD1. Unmatched junction bases numbered 13, after V lost 8 bases and J lost 7 bases. CDR1 is SEHNR and CDR2 is FQNEAQ in the germline V gene (reference sequence). CDR3 length: 16 amino acids. CDR3 loop: CASYSRRQGAVGELFF. CDR3 DNA: TGTGCCAGCTACTCTCGTCGACAGGGGGCCGTCGGGGAGCTGTTTTTT.

This clonotype came up once. Its ends do not fully match the called genes, so a read error is possible. The chain uses TRBV7-8 and TRBJ2-7, with 8 bases fitting TRBD2. The CDR3 spans 14 residues. CDR1 is SGHVS, CDR2 FQNEAQ, per germline. CDR3 bases: TGTGCCAGCAGTGCCGGGACTAGATATTACGAGCAGCACTTC. Residues: CASSAGTRYYEQHF.

This chain links TRBV10-1 with TRBJ2-7; 8 bases map to TRBD1. V lost 7 bases and J lost 6; bases outside the gene matches: 14. This CDR3 has 15 residues. Looked up from germline, CDR1 is WNHNN and CDR2 is SYGVQD (reference sequence). The CDR3 here is CASIRPRTGILEQYF. The DNA of the CDR3 is TGCGCCAGCATCCGACCCAGGACAGGGATTCTCGAGCAGTACTTC.

This clonotype was counted a single time. This sequence joins TRBV10-3 and TRBJ2-5; TRBD2 might be the D (5 bases). Trimming removed 4 bases from V and 1 base from J, with 10 bases in between. The germline V gene encodes CDR1 ENHRY and CDR2 SYGVKD. The CDR3 consists of 14 residues. This CDR3 is CAISVSTSQETQYF. CDR3 bases: TGTGCCATCAGTGTTTCAACTAGCCAAGAGACCCAGTACTTC.

V and J are TRBV29-1 and TRBJ2-7; no clear D gene. V gave up 5 bases and J gave up 2 bases, with 16 bases separating them. The CDR3 consists of 14 residues. The germline V gene encodes CDR1 SQVTM and CDR2 ANQGSEA. The CDR3 is CSVSQAGQAYEQYF. The CDR3 DNA follows: TGCAGCGTTAGCCAAGCTGGGCAGGCCTACGAGCAGTACTTC.

This clonotype was observed many times. CDR3 in DNA: TGCAGTGCTAGAGTACAGGGGGCCACCGGGGAGCTGTTTTTT. It translates to CSARVQGATGELFF. V usage is TRBV20-1 and J usage is TRBJ2-2; 9 bases map to TRBD1. Germline V gene sequence: CDR1 DFQATT, CDR2 SNEGSKA (reference sequence). V lost 1 base, J lost 4 bases, and 1 base stayed unmatched. This CDR3 is 14 amino acids long.

This chain joins TRBV29-1 and TRBJ2-3; 8 bases agree with TRBD1. The CDR3 is made up of 12 amino acids. The germline V gene encodes CDR1 SQVTM and CDR2 ANQGSEA. V dropped 5 bases and J dropped 4; count of bases not matched to a gene: 2. The CDR3 DNA is TGCAGCGTTCGACAGGGGCCAGATACGCAGTATTTT. Translating gives CSVRQGPDTQYF.

This clonotype has a count of ten or more. The DNA of the CDR3 is TGCAGCGTTCGATTCTCTGGGGCCAACGTCCTGACTTTC. It is translated as CSVRFSGANVLTF. The rearrangement joins TRBV29-1 to TRBJ2-6, with unresolved D. The CDR3 has 13 residues. Trimming took off 5 bases at V and 0 bases at J, with 5 bases between the two ends. Germline CDR1 is SQVTM and CDR2 is ANQGSEA.

The chain couples TRBV10-1 to TRBJ2-5; 8 bases are shared with TRBD1. The V gene's germline CDR1 is WNHNN and CDR2 SYGVQD (reference sequence). The CDR3 is 13 residues long. The V and J ends lost 10 bases and 1 base, in that order; junction bases with no gene match: 5. CDR3 sequence: CATSTGAQETQYF. The CDR3 DNA follows: TGCGCCACCTCGACAGGGGCCCAAGAGACCCAGTACTTC.

A word on this clonotype: A much larger clone is a single base away; this may be a read error. This CDR3 is CASRIVGRVNTEAFF. The CDR3 bases are TGTGCCAGTAGGATAGTTGGCAGGGTGAACACTGAAGCTTTCTTT. The chain recombines TRBV19 with TRBJ1-1, with a tentative D call TRBD1 (5 bases). The CDR3 covers 15 residues. Per germline, CDR1 LNHDA and CDR2 SQIVND (reference sequence).

This clonotype appeared once. Possible read error: a much larger clone is one base away. The CDR3 DNA reads TGTGCCAGCGGCCAAGGGACTAGCGGGAGTGGCTACGAGCAGTGCTTC. Translation gives CASGQGTSGSGYEQCF. J is TRBJ2-7 and V is TRBV14; 14 bases line up with TRBD2. CDR3 length: 16 residues. In germline, CDR1 is SGHDN, CDR2 FVKESK. Full variable domain (outside the CDR3, taken from reference TRBV14 and TRBJ2-7): EAGVTQFPSHSVIEKGQTVTLRCDPISGHDNLYWYRRVMGKEIKFLLHFVKESKQDESGMPNNRFLAERTGGTYSTLKVQPAELEDSGVYFCASGQGTSGSGYEQCFGPGTRLTVT.

The CDR3 region is CASSEREYTDTQYF. CDR3 DNA: TGTGCCAGCAGTGAACGGGAGTACACAGATACGCAGTATTTT. The chain links TRBV6-9 to TRBJ2-3, with D possibly TRBD2 on 6 matching bases. This CDR3 has 14 amino acids. V was shortened by 5 bases and J by 2 bases, with 11 bases between the two germline ends. Looked up from germline, CDR1 is MNHGY and CDR2 is SVAAGI.

V usage is TRBV19 and J usage is TRBJ1-5; D not resolved. Germline assignment: CDR1 LNHDA and CDR2 SQIVND (reference sequence). The CDR3 is made up of 14 amino acids. V lost 5 bases and J lost 4, with 12 bases in between. The CDR3 DNA follows: TGTGCCAGTAGTGTAGCCGCCAGGAATCAGCCCCAGCATTTT. This codes for CASSVAARNQPQHF. Based on the CDR3 plus reference TRBV19 and TRBJ1-5, the full variable domain is DGGITQSPKYLFRKEGQNVTLSCEQNLNHDAMYWYRQDPGQGLRLIYYSQIVNDFQKGDIAEGYSVSREKKESFPLTVTSAQKNPTAFYLCASSVAARNQPQHFGDGTRLSIL.

The table lists this clonotype with a few counts. This CDR3 is CASSSYGATNEKLFF. In DNA, the CDR3 is TGTGCCAGCAGTTCCTACGGTGCAACTAATGAAAAACTGTTTTTT. The chain carries TRBV28 and TRBJ1-4; D not certain. CDR3 size: 15 residues. Trimming removed 4 bases at V and 0 bases at J, with 9 bases between. Germline V lookup: CDR1 MDHEN, CDR2 SYDVKM.

This chain joins TRBV29-1 and TRBJ2-3; D ambiguous. The CDR3 is made up of 12 amino acids. The V gene lost 5 bases and the J gene lost 4 bases, with 10 bases spanning the gap. Germline CDR1 SQVTM, CDR2 ANQGSEA. CDR3 coding DNA: TGCAGCGTTCAAACCGGACCAGATACGCAGTATTTT. Translating gives CSVQTGPDTQYF.

This clonotype was seen ten or more times. This chain links TRBV20-1 with TRBJ1-6; D is unclear. This CDR3 spans 13 amino acids. Germline V CDR1 and CDR2: DFQATT, SNEGSKA (reference sequence). Trimming pared 6 bases from V and 14 bases from J, leaving 20 bases between. The CDR3 DNA follows: TGCAGTGCGGTAAACCGACGGGAATTCACCCTCCACTTT. This sequence encodes CSAVNRREFTLHF.

The chain combines TRBV7-9 with TRBJ2-3; tentatively, D is TRBD1 (5 bases). Germline CDR1 reads SEHNR; CDR2 reads FQNEAQ (reference sequence). The CDR3 sequence is 16 residues long. Trimming left V 6 bases short and J 4 bases short, with 20 bases between. CDR3 amino acids: CASRNTLGRESDTQYF. CDR3 DNA sequence: TGTGCCAGCAGAAACACCCTGGGCAGGGAATCAGATACGCAGTATTTT.

This sequence joins TRBV4-1 and TRBJ2-7, with unresolved D. Near its end, the DNA agrees better with TRBJ2-1, so the J call may be wrong. CDR3 size: 15 residues. Germline assignment: CDR1 MGHRA and CDR2 YSYEKL. CDR3 sequence reads: CASSQDLALNNEQFF. The DNA for the CDR3 is TGCGCCAGCAGCCAAGATCTGGCACTTAACAATGAGCAGTTCTTC.

V is TRBV7-3 and J is TRBJ2-5, with TRBD2 identical over 13 bases. The DNA end is a closer match to TRBJ2-1, so the J assignment may be wrong. The CDR3 totals 17 residues. The V gene's germline CDR1 is SGHTA and CDR2 FQGTGA. In nucleotides, the CDR3 is TGTGCCAGCAGCTTAACGTCGACTAGCGGGAGGTGGAATGAGCAGTTCTTC. As protein: CASSLTSTSGRWNEQFF.

In this sample, this clonotype turned up many times. V is TRBV7-8 and J is TRBJ1-6; D unresolved. CDR1 is SGHVS and CDR2 is FQNEAQ in the germline V gene. V was shortened by 1 base and J by 9 bases, with 7 bases between the two germline ends. The CDR3 is made up of 13 amino acids. CDR3 sequence: CASSLVTGSPLHF. The CDR3 DNA reads as TGTGCCAGCAGCTTAGTTACGGGTTCACCCCTCCACTTT.